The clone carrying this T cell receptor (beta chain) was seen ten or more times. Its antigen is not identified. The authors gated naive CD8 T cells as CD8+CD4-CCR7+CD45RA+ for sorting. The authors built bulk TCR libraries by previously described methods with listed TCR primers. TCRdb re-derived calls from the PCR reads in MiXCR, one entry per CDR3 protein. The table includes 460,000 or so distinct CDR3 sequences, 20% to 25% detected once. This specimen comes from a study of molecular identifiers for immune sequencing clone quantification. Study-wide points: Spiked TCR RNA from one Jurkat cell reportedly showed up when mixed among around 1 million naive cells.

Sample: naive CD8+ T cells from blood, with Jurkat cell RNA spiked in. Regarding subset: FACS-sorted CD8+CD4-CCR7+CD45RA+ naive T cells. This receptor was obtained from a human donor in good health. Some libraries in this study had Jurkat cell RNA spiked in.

CDR3 region: CASSPLFLGGAYQETQYF. CDR3 DNA sequence: TGTGCCAGCAGTCCCCTGTTTTTAGGCGGGGCGTACCAAGAGACCCAGTACTTC. The chain links TRBV12-3 or TRBV12-4 to TRBJ2-5; weak D call: TRBD2 (6 bases). The V and J ends lost 5 bases and 0 bases respectively, with 22 bases between them. The CDR3 consists of 18 residues.